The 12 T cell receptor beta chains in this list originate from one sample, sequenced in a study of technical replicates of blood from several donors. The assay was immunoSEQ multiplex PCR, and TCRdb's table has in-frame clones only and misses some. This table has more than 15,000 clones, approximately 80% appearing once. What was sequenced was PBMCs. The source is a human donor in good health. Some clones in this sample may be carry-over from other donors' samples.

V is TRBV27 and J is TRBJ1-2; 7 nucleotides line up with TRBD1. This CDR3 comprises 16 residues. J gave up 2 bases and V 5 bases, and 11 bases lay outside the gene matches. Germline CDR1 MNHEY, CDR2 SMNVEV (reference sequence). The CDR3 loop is CASSRTGTESNYGYTF. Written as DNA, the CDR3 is TGTGCCAGCAGTCGAACCGGGACAGAAAGCAACTATGGCTACACCTTC.

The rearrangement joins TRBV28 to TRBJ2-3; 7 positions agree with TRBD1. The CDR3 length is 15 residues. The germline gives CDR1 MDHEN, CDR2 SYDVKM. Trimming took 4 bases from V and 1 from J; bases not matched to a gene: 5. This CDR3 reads CASSSRGRGTDTQYF. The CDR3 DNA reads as TGTGCCAGCAGTTCAAGGGGGCGCGGCACAGATACGCAGTATTTT.

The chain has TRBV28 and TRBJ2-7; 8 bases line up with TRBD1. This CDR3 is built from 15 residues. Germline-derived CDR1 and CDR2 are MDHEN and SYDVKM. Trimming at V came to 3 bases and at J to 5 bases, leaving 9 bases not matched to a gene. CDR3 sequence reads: CASSLPRGLTNEQYF. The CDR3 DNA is TGTGCCAGCAGTTTGCCCAGGGGGCTTACCAACGAGCAGTACTTC.

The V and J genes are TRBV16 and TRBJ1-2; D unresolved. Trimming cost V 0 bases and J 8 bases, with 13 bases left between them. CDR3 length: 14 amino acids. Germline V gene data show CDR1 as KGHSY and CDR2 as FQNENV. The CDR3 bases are TGTGCCAGCAGCCAATCGGCCAGGCGAACGGGCTACACCTTC. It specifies CASSQSARRTGYTF. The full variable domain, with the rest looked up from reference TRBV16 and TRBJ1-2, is GEEVAQTPKHLVRGEGQKAKLYCAPIKGHSYVFWYQQVLKNEFKFLISFQNENVFDETGMPKERFSAKCLPNSPCSLEIQATKLEDSAVYFCASSQSARRTGYTFGSGTRLTVV.

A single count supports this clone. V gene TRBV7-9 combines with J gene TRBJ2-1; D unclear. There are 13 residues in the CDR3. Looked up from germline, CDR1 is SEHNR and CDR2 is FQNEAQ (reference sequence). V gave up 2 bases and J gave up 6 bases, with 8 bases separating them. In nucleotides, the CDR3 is TGTGCCAGCAGCTTAACGCCGGGCAATGAGCAGTTCTTC. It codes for CASSLTPGNEQFF.

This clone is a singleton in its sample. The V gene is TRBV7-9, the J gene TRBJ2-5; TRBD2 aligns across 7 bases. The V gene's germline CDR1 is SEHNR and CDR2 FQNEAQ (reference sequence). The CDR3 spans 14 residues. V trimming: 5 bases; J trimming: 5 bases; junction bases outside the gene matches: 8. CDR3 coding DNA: TGTGCCAGCAGCCCTAGCGGACTAGTGGAGACCCAGTACTTC. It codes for CASSPSGLVETQYF.

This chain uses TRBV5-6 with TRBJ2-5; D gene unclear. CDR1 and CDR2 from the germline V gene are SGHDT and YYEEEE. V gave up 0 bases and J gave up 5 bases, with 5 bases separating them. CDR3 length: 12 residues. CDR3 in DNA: TGTGCCAGCAGCTTGGCCGCGGAGACCCAGTACTTC. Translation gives CASSLAAETQYF. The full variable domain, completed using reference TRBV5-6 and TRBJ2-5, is DAGVTQSPTHLIKTRGQQVTLRCSPKSGHDTVSWYQQALGQGPQFIFQYYEEEERQRGNFPDRFSGHQFPNYSSELNVNALLLGDSALYLCASSLAAETQYFGPGTRLLVL.

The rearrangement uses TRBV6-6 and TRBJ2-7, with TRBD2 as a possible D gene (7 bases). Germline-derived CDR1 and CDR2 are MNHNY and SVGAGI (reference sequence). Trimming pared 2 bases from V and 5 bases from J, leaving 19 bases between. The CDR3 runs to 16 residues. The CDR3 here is CASSYDLLKGGDEQYF. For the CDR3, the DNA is TGTGCCAGCAGTTACGACTTGCTCAAAGGGGGGGACGAGCAGTACTTC.

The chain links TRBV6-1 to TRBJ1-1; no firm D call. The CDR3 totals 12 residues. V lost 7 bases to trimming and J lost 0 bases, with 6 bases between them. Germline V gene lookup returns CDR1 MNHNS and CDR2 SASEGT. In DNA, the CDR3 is TGTGCCAGCACCGACTTGAACACTGAAGCTTTCTTT. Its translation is CASTDLNTEAFF.

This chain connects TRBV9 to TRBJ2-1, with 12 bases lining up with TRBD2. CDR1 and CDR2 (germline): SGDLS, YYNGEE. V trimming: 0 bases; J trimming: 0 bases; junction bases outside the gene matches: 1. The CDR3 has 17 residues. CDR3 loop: CASSVGLAGASYNEQFF. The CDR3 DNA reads TGTGCCAGCAGCGTAGGACTAGCGGGAGCCTCCTACAATGAGCAGTTCTTC. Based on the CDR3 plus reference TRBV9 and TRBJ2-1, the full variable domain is DSGVTQTPKHLITATGQRVTLRCSPRSGDLSVYWYQQSLDQGLQFLIQYYNGEERAKGNILERFSAQQFPDLHSELNLSSLELGDSALYFCASSVGLAGASYNEQFFGPGTRLTVL.

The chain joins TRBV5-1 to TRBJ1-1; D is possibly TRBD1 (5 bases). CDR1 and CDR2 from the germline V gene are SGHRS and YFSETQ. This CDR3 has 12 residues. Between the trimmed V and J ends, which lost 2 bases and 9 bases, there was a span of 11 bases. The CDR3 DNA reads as TGCGCCAGCAGCTTTTCAGGGATCCAAGCTTTCTTT. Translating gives CASSFSGIQAFF.

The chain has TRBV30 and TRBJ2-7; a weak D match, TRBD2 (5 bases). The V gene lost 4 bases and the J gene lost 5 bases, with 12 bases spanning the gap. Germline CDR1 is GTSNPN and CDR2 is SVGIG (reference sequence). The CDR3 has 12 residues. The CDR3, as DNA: TGTGCCTGGATACGTGGGAGCAACGAGCAGTACTTC. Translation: CAWIRGSNEQYF.